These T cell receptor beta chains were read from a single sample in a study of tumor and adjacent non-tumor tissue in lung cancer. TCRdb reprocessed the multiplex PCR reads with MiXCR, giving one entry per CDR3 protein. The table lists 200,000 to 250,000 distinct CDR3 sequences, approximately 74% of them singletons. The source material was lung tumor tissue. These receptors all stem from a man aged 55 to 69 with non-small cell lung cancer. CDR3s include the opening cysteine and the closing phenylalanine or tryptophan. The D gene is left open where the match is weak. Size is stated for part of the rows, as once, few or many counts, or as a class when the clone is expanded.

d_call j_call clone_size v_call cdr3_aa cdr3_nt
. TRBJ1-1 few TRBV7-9 CASSSRTAIEAFF TGTGCCAGCAGCTCGAGGACAGCAATTGAAGCTTTCTTT
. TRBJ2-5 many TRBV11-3 CASSLPPPPETQYF TGTGCCAGCAGCTTACCTCCCCCCCCAGAGACCCAGTACTTC
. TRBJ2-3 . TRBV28 CASSPGQGVLGQYF TGTGCCAGCAGCCCCGGGCAGGGTGTATTAGGGCAGTATTTT
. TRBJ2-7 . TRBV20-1 CSALSDSYDQYF TGCAGTGCCTTATCGGACAGCTACGATCAGTACTTC
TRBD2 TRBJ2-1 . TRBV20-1 CSARPSTSGAYNKQLF TGCAGTGCTAGACCCTCCACTAGCGGGGCCTACAATAAGCAGCTCTTC
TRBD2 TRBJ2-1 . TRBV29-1 CSVKKNSGPHNEQFF TGCAGCGTCAAGAAGAATAGCGGGCCGCACAATGAGCAGTTCTTC
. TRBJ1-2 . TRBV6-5 CASSYSNAGADSYGYTF TGTGCCAGCAGTTACTCGAATGCGGGGGCGGATAGCTACGGCTACACCTTC
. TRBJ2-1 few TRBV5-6 CASSMSYHPYNEQFF TGTGCCAGCAGCATGTCCTACCACCCCTACAATGAGCAGTTCTTC
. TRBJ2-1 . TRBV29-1 CSDVMLIQFYNEQFF TGCAGCGATGTCATGCTCATCCAGTTCTACAATGAGCAGTTCTTC
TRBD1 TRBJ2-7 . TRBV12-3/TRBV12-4 CANSHRDRGRHEQYF TGTGCCAACTCACACAGGGACAGGGGGCGTCACGAGCAGTACTTC
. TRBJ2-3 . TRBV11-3 CASNLMLGQPDTQYF TGTGCCAGCAACTTAATGCTGGGGCAGCCAGATACGCAGTATTTT
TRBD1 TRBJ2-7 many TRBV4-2 CASSQATGAGSYEQYF TGTGCCAGCAGCCAAGCAACAGGGGCAGGTTCCTACGAGCAGTACTTC
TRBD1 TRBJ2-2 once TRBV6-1 CASGQGLNIGELFF TGTGCCAGTGGACAGGGGCTAAACATCGGGGAGCTGTTTTTT
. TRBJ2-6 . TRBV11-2 CASSPTSGINVLTF TGTGCCAGCAGTCCTACCTCTGGGATCAACGTCTTGACTTTC
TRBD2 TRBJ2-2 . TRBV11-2 CASSLLTGGPATGELFF TGTGCCAGCAGCTTACTAACGGGGGGGCCGGCCACTGGGGAGCTGTTTTTT
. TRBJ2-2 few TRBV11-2 CASSLERVGELFF TGTGCCAGTAGCTTAGAGAGGGTCGGGGAGCTGTTTTTT
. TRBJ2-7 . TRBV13 CASSFGSGASYEQYF TGTGCCAGCAGCTTTGGCTCGGGGGCTTCCTACGAGCAGTACTTC
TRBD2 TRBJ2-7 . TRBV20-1 CSASSGGTYEQYF TGCAGTGCTAGCAGCGGGGGGACTTACGAGCAGTACTTC
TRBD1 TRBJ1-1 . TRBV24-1 CATRGTGGAGTEAFF TGTGCCACCAGGGGGACAGGGGGCGCCGGCACTGAAGCTTTCTTT
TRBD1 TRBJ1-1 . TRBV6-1 CTSILNLTGGTEDFF TGTACCAGCATTCTTAACCTGACAGGGGGCACTGAAGATTTCTTT
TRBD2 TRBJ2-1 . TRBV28 CASSPFGGNEQFF TGTGCCAGCAGTCCCTTCGGGGGGAATGAGCAGTTCTTC
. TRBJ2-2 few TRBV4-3 CASGQVMDLGELFF TGCGCCAGCGGCCAAGTCATGGATTTAGGGGAGCTGTTTTTT
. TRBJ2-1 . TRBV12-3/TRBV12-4 CASSSDWIEQFF TGTGCCAGCAGTTCAGACTGGATTGAGCAGTTCTTC
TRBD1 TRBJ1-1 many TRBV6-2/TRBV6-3 CATRQGTGSTEAFF TGTGCCACTCGCCAGGGGACAGGGAGCACTGAAGCTTTCTTT
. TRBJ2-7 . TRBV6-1 CASSPQDPYKQYF TGTGCCAGCAGTCCGCAGGATCCCTACAAGCAGTATTTC
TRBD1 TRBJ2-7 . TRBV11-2 CASSLAWGQGLYEQYF TGTGCCAGCAGCTTAGCGTGGGGACAGGGTCTCTACGAGCAGTACTTC
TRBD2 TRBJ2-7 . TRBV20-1 CCDTGTSGYEQYF TGCTGTGATACCGGGACTAGCGGCTACGAGCAGTACTTC
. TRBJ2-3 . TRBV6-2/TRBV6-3 CASGEERPNPETDTQYF TGTGCCAGCGGAGAAGAACGCCCGAATCCAGAAACAGATACGCAGTATTTT
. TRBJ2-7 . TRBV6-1 CAGSEAEVYEQYF TGTGCCGGCAGTGAAGCGGAGGTCTACGAGCAGTACTTC
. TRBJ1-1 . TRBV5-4 CASSLGGGDTEAFF TGTGCTAGCAGCTTGGGGGGAGGGGACACTGAAGCTTTCTTT
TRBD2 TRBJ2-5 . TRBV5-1 CASSLEGGSEETQYF TGCGCCAGCAGCTTGGAGGGAGGGTCAGAGGAGACCCAGTACTTC
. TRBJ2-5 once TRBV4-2 CASSQDISFQATQYF TGTGCCAGTAGTCAAGATATATCCTTCCAAGCGACCCAGTACTTC
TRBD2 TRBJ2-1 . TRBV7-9 CASSFGLAGGNEQFF TGTGCCAGCAGCTTTGGACTAGCGGGAGGCAATGAGCAGTTCTTC
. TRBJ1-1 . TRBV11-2 CASSLEFSGLTEAFF TGTGCCAGTAGCTTAGAATTCAGTGGACTCACTGAAGCTTTCTTT
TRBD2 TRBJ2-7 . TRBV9 CASSVVPTREDEQYF TGTGCCAGCAGCGTAGTACCCACTCGGGAGGACGAGCAGTACTTC
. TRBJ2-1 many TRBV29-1 CSVGGQGIYNEQFF TGCAGCGTGGGGGGGCAGGGGATCTACAATGAGCAGTTCTTC
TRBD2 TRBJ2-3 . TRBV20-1 CSASGERRAGGSGADTQYF TGCAGTGCTAGTGGTGAAAGGAGAGCGGGGGGGTCGGGGGCAGATACGCAGTATTTT